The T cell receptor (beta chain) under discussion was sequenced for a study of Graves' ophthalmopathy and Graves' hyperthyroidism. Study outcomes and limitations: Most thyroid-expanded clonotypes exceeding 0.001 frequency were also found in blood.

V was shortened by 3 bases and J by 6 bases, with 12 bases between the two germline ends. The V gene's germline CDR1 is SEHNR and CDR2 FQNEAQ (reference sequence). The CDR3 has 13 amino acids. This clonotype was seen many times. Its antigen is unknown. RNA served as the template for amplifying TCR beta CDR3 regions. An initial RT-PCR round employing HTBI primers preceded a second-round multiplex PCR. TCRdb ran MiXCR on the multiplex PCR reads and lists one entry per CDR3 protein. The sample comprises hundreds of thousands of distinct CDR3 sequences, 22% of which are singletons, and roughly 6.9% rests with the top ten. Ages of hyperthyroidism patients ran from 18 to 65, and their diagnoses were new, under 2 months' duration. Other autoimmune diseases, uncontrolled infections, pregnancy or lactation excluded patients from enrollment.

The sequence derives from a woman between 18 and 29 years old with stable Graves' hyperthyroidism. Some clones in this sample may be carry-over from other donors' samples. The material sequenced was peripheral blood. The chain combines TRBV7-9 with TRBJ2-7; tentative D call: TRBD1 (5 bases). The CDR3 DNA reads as TGTGCCAGCAGCTTTAGCAGGGCTGGCGAGCAGTACTTC. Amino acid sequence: CASSFSRAGEQYF.